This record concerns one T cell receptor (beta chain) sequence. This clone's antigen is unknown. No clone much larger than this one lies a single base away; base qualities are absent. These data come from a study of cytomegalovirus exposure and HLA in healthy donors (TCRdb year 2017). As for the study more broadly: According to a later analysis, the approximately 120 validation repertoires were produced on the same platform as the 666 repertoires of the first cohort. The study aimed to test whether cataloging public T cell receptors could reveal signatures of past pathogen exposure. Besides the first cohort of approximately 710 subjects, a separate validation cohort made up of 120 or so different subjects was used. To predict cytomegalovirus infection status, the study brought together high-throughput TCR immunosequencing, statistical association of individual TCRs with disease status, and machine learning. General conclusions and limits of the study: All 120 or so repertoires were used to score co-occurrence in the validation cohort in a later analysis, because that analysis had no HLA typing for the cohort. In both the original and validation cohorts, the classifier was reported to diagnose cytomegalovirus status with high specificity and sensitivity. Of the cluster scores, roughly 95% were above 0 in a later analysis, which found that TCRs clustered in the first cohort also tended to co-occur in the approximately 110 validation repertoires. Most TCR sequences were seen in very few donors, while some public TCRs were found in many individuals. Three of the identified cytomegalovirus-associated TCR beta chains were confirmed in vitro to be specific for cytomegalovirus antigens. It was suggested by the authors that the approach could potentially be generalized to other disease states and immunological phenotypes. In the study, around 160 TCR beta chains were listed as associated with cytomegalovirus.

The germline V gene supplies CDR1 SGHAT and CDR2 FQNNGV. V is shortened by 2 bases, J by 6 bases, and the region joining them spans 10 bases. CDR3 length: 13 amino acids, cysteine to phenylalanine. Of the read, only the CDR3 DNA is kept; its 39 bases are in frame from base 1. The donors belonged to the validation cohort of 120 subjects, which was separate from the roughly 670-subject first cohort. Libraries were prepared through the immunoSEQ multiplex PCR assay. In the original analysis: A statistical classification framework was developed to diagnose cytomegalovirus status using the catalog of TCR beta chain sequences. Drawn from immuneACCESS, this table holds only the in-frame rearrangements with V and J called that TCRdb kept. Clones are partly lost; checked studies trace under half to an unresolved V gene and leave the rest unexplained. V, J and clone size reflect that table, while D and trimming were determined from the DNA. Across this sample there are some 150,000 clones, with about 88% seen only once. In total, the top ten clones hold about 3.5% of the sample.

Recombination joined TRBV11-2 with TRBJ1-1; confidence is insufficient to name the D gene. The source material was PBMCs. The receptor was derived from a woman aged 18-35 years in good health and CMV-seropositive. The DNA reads TGTGCCAGCAGCTTATATAGAGGATCTGAAGCTTTCTTT. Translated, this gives CASSLYRGSEAFF. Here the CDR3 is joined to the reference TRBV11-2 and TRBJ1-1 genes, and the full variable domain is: EAGVAQSPRYKIIEKRQSVAFWCNPISGHATLYWYQQILGQGPKLLIQFQNNGVVDDSQLPKDRFSAERLKGVDSTLKIQPAKLEDSAVYLCASSLYRGSEAFFGQGTRLTVV.